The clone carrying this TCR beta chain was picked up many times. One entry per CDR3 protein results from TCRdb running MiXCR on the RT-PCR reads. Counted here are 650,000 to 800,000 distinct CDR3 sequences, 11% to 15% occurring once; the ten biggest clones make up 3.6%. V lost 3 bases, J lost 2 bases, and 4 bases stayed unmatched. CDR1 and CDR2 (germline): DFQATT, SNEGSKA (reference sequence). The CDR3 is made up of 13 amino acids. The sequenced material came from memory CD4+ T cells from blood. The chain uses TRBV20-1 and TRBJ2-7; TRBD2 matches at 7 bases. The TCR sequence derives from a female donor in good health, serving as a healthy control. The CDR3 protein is CSARPSGTYEQYF. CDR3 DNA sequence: TGCAGTGCTAGGCCTAGCGGCACCTACGAGCAGTACTTC.